This T cell receptor (beta chain) was documented in a study of T cell repertoires in cytomegalovirus infection. Per germline, CDR1 SGHRS and CDR2 YFSETQ. The V end lost 4 bases, the J end lost 4 bases, and 17 bases lay between the germline ends. CDR3 length: 15 amino acids. TCRdb called the reads again in MiXCR, with one record for every CDR3 protein. The sample comprises around 230,000 distinct CDR3 sequences, around 6.4% of which are singletons, and about 6.5% rests with the top ten. The chain uses TRBV5-1 and TRBJ1-1; D is unclear. The sample was PBMCs. The receptor comes from a human donor in good health (CMV status not recorded). Some clones in this sample may be carry-over from other donors' samples. In DNA, the CDR3 is TGCGCCAGCAGCCCGATGGGGATGGATAGCACTGAAGCTTTCTTT. This encodes CASSPMGMDSTEAFF.